Below are 6 T cell receptor beta chains sequenced from a single sample in a study of shared clonotypes between healthy human individuals (dated by TCRdb to 2020 to 2022). The library was produced with the immunoSEQ multiplex PCR assay. TCRdb mirrors the immuneACCESS table, restricted to in-frame sequences. Some clones are absent from its copies; in checked studies, under half trace to an unresolved V gene, and the reason for the others is unknown. This sample lists 650,000 to 750,000 clones; 60% to 80% were detected once. Approximately 1.8% of the sample is held by the ten biggest clonotypes. Material for sequencing was memory CD4+ T cells sorted from blood. Per the publication, the cell subset or site label means: CD45RA-negative fraction. All receptors come from a woman aged 25-40 years in good health.

The chain links TRBV29-1 to TRBJ2-3; no clear D gene. CDR3 length: 13 residues. Germline CDR1 and CDR2: SQVTM and ANQGSEA. V lost 7 bases, J lost 1 base, and 12 bases lay in between. CDR3 nucleotide sequence: TGCAGCGCCGGGTCGAGAGGCACAGATACGCAGTATTTT. It encodes CSAGSRGTDTQYF.

This clone has only a few counts. The V gene is TRBV19, the J gene TRBJ1-5, with D possibly being TRBD1 (5 bases). The length of the CDR3 is 13 residues. Trimming left V 11 bases short and J 6 bases short, with 17 bases between. Germline CDR1 LNHDA, CDR2 SQIVND (reference sequence). CDR3 DNA sequence: TGTGCCTCGAGTGAGGGGATATCTCAGCCCCAGCATTTT. It is translated as CASSEGISQPQHF. Combining the CDR3 with reference TRBV19 and TRBJ1-5 gives the whole variable domain DGGITQSPKYLFRKEGQNVTLSCEQNLNHDAMYWYRQDPGQGLRLIYYSQIVNDFQKGDIAEGYSVSREKKESFPLTVTSAQKNPTAFYLCASSEGISQPQHFGDGTRLSIL.

The count of this clone is one. The CDR3 reads CASSLEMGSPYNEQFF. As DNA, the CDR3 is TGCGCCAGCAGCTTGGAAATGGGGAGTCCCTACAATGAGCAGTTCTTC. J is TRBJ2-1 and V is TRBV5-1; maybe TRBD2 (5 bases). The CDR3 spans 16 residues. Germline CDR1 and CDR2: SGHRS and YFSETQ. The V end lost 0 bases, the J end lost 2 bases, and 12 bases lay between the germline ends.

This chain links TRBV29-1 with TRBJ2-1; 8 bases are a match to TRBD2. The CDR3 has 12 residues. The germline V gene has CDR1 SQVTM and CDR2 ANQGSEA. V was clipped by 6 bases and J by 9 bases; unmatched bases: 7. The chain's CDR3 is CSVAWREAEQFF. The CDR3 region has the DNA TGCAGCGTGGCCTGGCGGGAGGCTGAGCAGTTCTTC.

Remarks on this clone: Other DNA sequences in this specimen translate into the identical CDR3. The CDR3 here is CASSRDRSYEQYF. In DNA form, the CDR3 reads TGTGCCAGCAGCCGGGACCGGTCCTACGAGCAGTACTTC. The rearrangement links TRBV7-2 to TRBJ2-7; either TRBD1 or TRBD2 may fit D (5 bases each). Looked up from germline, CDR1 is SGHTA and CDR2 is FQGNSA. CDR3 length: 13 residues. Trimming shortened V by 5 bases and J by 1 base, and 9 bases separated the two germline ends.

The chain uses TRBV7-9 and TRBJ2-1; 7 bases align to TRBD2. The CDR3 sequence is 15 residues long. Germline V gene data show CDR1 as SEHNR and CDR2 as FQNEAQ (reference sequence). The ends lost 4 bases at V and 2 bases at J; junction bases unmatched: 5. The CDR3 sequence is CASSSAGYPYNEQFF. The CDR3 coding sequence is TGTGCCAGCAGCTCAGCGGGATACCCCTACAATGAGCAGTTCTTC.